The 5 T cell receptor beta chains below were found in one sample sequenced in a study of CD8+CD57+ T cells in acquired aplastic anemia. All patients picked for sequencing had shown, by flow cytometry, an expansion of CD8+CD57+ cells. Genomic DNA constituted the template upon which TCR beta VDJ and CDR3 profiling was performed. TCRdb itself ran the reads through MiXCR, one entry per CDR3 protein. The table shows 200,000 to 250,000 distinct CDR3 sequences, with approximately 45% occurring only once. The sample was sorted CD4+, CD8+, or CD8+CD57+ T cells (not recorded which) from PBMCs. These receptors were collected from a human donor with aplastic anemia.

Ten or more counts support this clonotype. The chain carries TRBV24-1 and TRBJ1-5; TRBD1 agrees at 7 bases. This CDR3 contains 14 residues. Germline lookup yields CDR1 KGHDR and CDR2 SFDVKD. V lost 5 bases and J lost 6; bases outside the gene matches: 6. CDR3 sequence: CATSGRGLFQPQHF. The CDR3 DNA follows: TGTGCCACCAGTGGGAGGGGGCTTTTTCAGCCCCAGCATTTT.

This clonotype was recorded many times. The chain couples TRBV5-8 to TRBJ2-7, with D perhaps TRBD2 (6 bases). Trimming took off 3 bases at V and 5 bases at J, with 21 bases between the two ends. This CDR3 is 16 amino acids long. CDR1 is SGHTS and CDR2 is YDEGEE in the germline V gene. The CDR3 here is CASSWDPTSRSHEQYF. The CDR3 DNA is TGTGCCAGCAGCTGGGATCCGACTAGTAGATCCCACGAGCAGTACTTC.

A note on this clonotype: A much larger clone differs by one base, so this may be a read error. Written as DNA, the CDR3 is TGTGCCAGTAGTATAGGTCACAGCAGGCAAGAGACCCAGTACTTC. Protein sequence: CASSIGHSRQETQYF. J is TRBJ2-5 and V is TRBV19; D uncertain. Trimming pared 1 base from V and 2 bases from J, leaving 11 bases between. The CDR3 totals 15 residues. The V gene's germline CDR1 is LNHDA and CDR2 SQIVND (reference sequence).

This clonotype came up many times. The chain links TRBV20-1 to TRBJ1-1; D is undetermined. The ends were cut back, 3 bases at V and 2 bases at J, with 10 bases in the middle. Germline CDR1 reads DFQATT; CDR2 reads SNEGSKA (reference sequence). The CDR3 covers 13 residues. In nucleotides, the CDR3 is TGCAGTGCTAGCGACTGGGGAAACACTGAAGCTTTCTTT. This codes for CSASDWGNTEAFF.

The chain recombines TRBV6-4 with TRBJ2-6; 7 positions match TRBD2. The CDR3 sequence is 15 residues long. In germline, CDR1 is MRHNA, CDR2 SNTAGT. J was trimmed by 4 bases and V by 5 bases; bases with no gene match: 5. DNA of the CDR3: TGTGCCAGCAGTAGCGGGACGGACGGGGCCAACGTCCTGACTTTC. It encodes CASSSGTDGANVLTF.